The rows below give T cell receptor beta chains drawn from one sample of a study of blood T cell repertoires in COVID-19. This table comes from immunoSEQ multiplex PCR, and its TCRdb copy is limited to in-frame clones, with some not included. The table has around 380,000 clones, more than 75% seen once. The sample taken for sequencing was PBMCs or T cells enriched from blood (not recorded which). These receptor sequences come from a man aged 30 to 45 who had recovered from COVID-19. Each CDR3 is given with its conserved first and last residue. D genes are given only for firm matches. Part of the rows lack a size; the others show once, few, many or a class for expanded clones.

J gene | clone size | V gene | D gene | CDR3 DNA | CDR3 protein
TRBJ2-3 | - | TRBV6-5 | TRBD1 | TGTGCCAGCAGTTACGGGACAGGGAGCACAGATACGCAGTATTTT | CASSYGTGSTDTQYF
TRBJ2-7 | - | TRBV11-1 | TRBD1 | TGTGCCAGCAGCATTGGACAGGGAGAACCCTACGAGCAGTACTTC | CASSIGQGEPYEQYF
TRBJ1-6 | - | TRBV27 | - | TGTGCCAGCAGTTTATTCTTGGGGCGGCCAACCACCTATAATTCACCCCTCCACTTT | CASSLFLGRPTTYNSPLHF
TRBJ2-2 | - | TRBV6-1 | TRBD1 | TGTGCCAGCAGTGACACAGGGGCCGGGGAGCTGTTTTTT | CASSDTGAGELFF
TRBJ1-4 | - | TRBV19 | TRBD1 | TGTGCCAGTAGTGGGACAGCAACTAATGAAAAACTGTTTTTT | CASSGTATNEKLFF
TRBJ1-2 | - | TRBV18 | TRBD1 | TGTGCCAGCTCACCAAAGACAGGGGACTATGGCTACACCTTC | CASSPKTGDYGYTF
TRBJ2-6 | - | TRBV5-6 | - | TGTGCCAGCAGCCCAGCAGGGCCTGGGGCCAACGTCCTGACTTTC | CASSPAGPGANVLTF
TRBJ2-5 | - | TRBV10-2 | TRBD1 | TGCGCCAGCAGCTGGGACAGCAGTAAGTGGGAGACCCAGTACTTC | CASSWDSSKWETQYF
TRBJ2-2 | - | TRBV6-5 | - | TGTGCCAGCAGTTATACAGGGCTCGGAACCGGGGAGCTGTTTTTT | CASSYTGLGTGELFF
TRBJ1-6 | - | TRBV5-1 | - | TGCGCCAGCAGCTTGGTTGGGAGCTCCTATAATTCACCCCTCCACTTT | CASSLVGSSYNSPLHF
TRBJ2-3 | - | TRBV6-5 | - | TGTGCCAGCAGTTACTCTAGCGTGGATACGCAGTATTTT | CASSYSSVDTQYF
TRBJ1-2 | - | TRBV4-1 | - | TGCGCCAGCAGCCAGTCAGACTCGGCTAACTATGGCTACACCTTC | CASSQSDSANYGYTF
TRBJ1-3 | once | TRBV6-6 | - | TGTGCCAGCAGTAACGACAGGCTCTCTGGAAACACCATATATTTT | CASSNDRLSGNTIYF
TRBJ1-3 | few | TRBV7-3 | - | TGTGCCAGCTCAGCGGGGTTCGGAAACACCATATATTTT | CASSAGFGNTIYF
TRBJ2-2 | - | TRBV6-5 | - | TGTGCCAGCAGTAAGACGGGGAACACCGGGGAGCTGTTTTTT | CASSKTGNTGELFF
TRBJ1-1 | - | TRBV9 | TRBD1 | TGTGCCAGCAGGCAGGGGGCCATTGGGAACACTGAAGCTTTCTTT | CASRQGAIGNTEAFF